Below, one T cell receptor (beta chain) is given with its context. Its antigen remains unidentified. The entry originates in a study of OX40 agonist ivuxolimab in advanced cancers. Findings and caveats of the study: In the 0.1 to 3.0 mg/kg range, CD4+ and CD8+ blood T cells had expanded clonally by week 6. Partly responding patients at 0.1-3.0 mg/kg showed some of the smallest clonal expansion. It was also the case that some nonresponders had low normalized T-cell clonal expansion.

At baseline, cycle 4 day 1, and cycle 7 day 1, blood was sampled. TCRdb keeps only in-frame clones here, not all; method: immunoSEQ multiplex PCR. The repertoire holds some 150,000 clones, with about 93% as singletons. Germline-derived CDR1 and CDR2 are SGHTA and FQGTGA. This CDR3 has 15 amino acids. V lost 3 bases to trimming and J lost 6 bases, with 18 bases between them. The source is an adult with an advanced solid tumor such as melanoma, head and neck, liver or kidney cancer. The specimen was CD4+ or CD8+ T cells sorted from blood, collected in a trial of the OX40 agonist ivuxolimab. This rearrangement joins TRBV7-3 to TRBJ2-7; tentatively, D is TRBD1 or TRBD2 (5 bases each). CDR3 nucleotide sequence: TGTGCCAGCAGCTTCCAGGCCGGGACGAGCGCCGAGCAGTACTTC. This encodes CASSFQAGTSAEQYF.